The rows below give T cell receptor beta chains drawn from one sample of a study of circulating CD8 cells and anti-PD-1 response in melanoma. TCRdb re-called the reads through MiXCR, storing one row per CDR3 protein. The sample records around 2,100 distinct CDR3 sequences, 6% to 7.5% being singletons. The sequencing here drew on CD8+ T cells from PBMCs, taken at baseline or after one month of anti-PD-1 therapy (not recorded which). These receptors were obtained from a human donor with melanoma. CDR3s include the opening cysteine and the closing phenylalanine or tryptophan. D genes are given only for firm matches. Clone size is given for some rows only: seen once, a few or many times, or a class if the clone is expanded.

CDR3nt | CDR3aa | d_gene | abundance | j_gene | v_gene
TGTGCCAGCATGGCAGATACGCAGTATTTT | CASMADTQYF | - | medium-sized | TRBJ2-3 | TRBV27
TGTGCCAGCAGCTTAGGGGGACTAGCGGGGGGCACAGATACGCAGTATTTT | CASSLGGLAGGTDTQYF | TRBD2 | - | TRBJ2-3 | TRBV7-2
TGTGCCAGCAGCTTAGTGGAGGGATCGGGCAATGAGCAGTTCTTC | CASSLVEGSGNEQFF | - | medium-sized | TRBJ2-1 | TRBV11-3
TGCAGCGTTCGTCTAACTAGCGGCTACGAGCAGTACTTC | CSVRLTSGYEQYF | TRBD2 | medium-sized | TRBJ2-7 | TRBV29-1
TGTGCCAGCAGCCCTTTGGGGGGGGTCTACAATGAGCAGTTCTTC | CASSPLGGVYNEQFF | TRBD2 | medium-sized | TRBJ2-1 | TRBV28
TGCAGCGTTGAAGAACCGACAGAGAGTGTTTCCGGCTACGCCTTC | CSVEEPTESVSGYAF | - | - | TRBJ1-2 | TRBV29-1
TGTGCCAGCAGCACCGGGCCAGGGCAAAGTGAAGCTTTCTTT | CASSTGPGQSEAFF | - | medium-sized | TRBJ1-1 | TRBV6-1
TGTGCCAGCAGTTTAGAGGCAGGGGGCTCCTACGAGCAGTACTTC | CASSLEAGGSYEQYF | TRBD1 | medium-sized | TRBJ2-7 | TRBV28
TGTGCCAGCAGCCCCTTAGCGGGGGGGCTCATCAATGAGCAGTTCTTC | CASSPLAGGLINEQFF | TRBD2 | medium-sized | TRBJ2-1 | TRBV11-2
TGTGCCAGCAGCCCGGGACGGACCTGGACAGATACGCAGTATTTT | CASSPGRTWTDTQYF | - | few | TRBJ2-3 | TRBV5-5
TGCGCCAGCAGCTTGAAACGGGATTACACCGGGGAGCTGTTTTTT | CASSLKRDYTGELFF | - | medium-sized | TRBJ2-2 | TRBV5-4
TGTGCCAGTCACCGGGGGGCGAACACTGAAGCTTTCTTT | CASHRGANTEAFF | - | medium-sized | TRBJ1-1 | TRBV6-6
TGTGCCACCAGTGATTCCTCGGGGCGCAACTATGGCTACACCTTC | CATSDSSGRNYGYTF | - | medium-sized | TRBJ1-2 | TRBV24-1
TGTGCCAGCTCACCAAGCGGGGGGGCTGACAATGAGCAGTTCTTC | CASSPSGGADNEQFF | TRBD2 | large | TRBJ2-1 | TRBV18
TGTGCCAGCAGCTTAGGGACAGGGGGGGATACGCAGTATTTT | CASSLGTGGDTQYF | TRBD1 | medium-sized | TRBJ2-3 | TRBV7-2
TGTGCCAGCCGCGCCTCCTACGAGCAGTACTTC | CASRASYEQYF | - | medium-sized | TRBJ2-7 | TRBV27
TGTGCCAGCAGTTCCCCGAGAAAGGGTGAGAAGACCCAGTACTTC | CASSSPRKGEKTQYF | - | medium-sized | TRBJ2-5 | TRBV28
TGTGCCAGCAGCTTGGAGGAGGTTCGGGTGGGGACTGAAGCTTTCTTT | CASSLEEVRVGTEAFF | - | large | TRBJ1-1 | TRBV5-5
TGTGCCAGCACCTGTGCTAATGAAAAACTGTTTTTT | CASTCANEKLFF | - | few | TRBJ1-4 | TRBV28
TGTGCCTGGAGTGTCAGACTAGCGGGAGTTCGGTCCTACGAGCAGTACTTC | CAWSVRLAGVRSYEQYF | TRBD2 | few | TRBJ2-7 | TRBV30
TGTGCCAGTAGTTCCGGCAGGGGCTCCTACGAGCAGTACTTC | CASSSGRGSYEQYF | - | - | TRBJ2-7 | TRBV19
TGTGCCAGCAGTGATGATGGCGCAACTAATGAAGAACTGTTTTTT | CASSDDGATNEELFF | - | medium-sized | TRBJ1-4 | TRBV25-1
TGTGCCAGCAGTTCCCTCGACAGGGTTCTCAACGAGCAGTACTTC | CASSSLDRVLNEQYF | TRBD1 | medium-sized | TRBJ2-7 | TRBV28
TGTGCCAGCAGTTTGATCGGTACCGGAGAGACCCAGTACTTC | CASSLIGTGETQYF | - | medium-sized | TRBJ2-5 | TRBV28
TGTGCCAGCAGCATCCAGGGTGGGACGCAGTATTTT | CASSIQGGTQYF | - | medium-sized | TRBJ2-3 | TRBV27
TGTGCCAGCAGTTCCTTGGGGCGGACCAGCACAGATACGCAGTATTTT | CASSSLGRTSTDTQYF | - | - | TRBJ2-3 | TRBV12-3/TRBV12-4
TGTGCCAGCTCACCGCCGGGTGGGGACGAGCAGTACTTC | CASSPPGGDEQYF | - | medium-sized | TRBJ2-7 | TRBV18
TGTGCCAGCTCACCACTATCGGAGAGCACAGATACGCAGTATTTT | CASSPLSESTDTQYF | - | medium-sized | TRBJ2-3 | TRBV18
TGCAGTGCTAGTCTGGCAGGGGTTGAGCAGTACTTC | CSASLAGVEQYF | - | medium-sized | TRBJ2-7 | TRBV20-1
TGTGCCAGTAGTATAGATCACGGGAGTGGCGAGCAGTACTTC | CASSIDHGSGEQYF | - | large | TRBJ2-7 | TRBV19
TGTGCCAGCAGCTTCGGGGGTCTAGATGGCTACACCTTC | CASSFGGLDGYTF | - | few | TRBJ1-2 | TRBV7-3
TGTGCCAGTAGTTCAGGCACAGATAAGCAGTATTTT | CASSSGTDKQYF | - | - | TRBJ2-3 | TRBV19
TGTGCCAGTAGTATAGATAGCGGGAGTCTGAATGAGCAGTTCTTC | CASSIDSGSLNEQFF | TRBD2 | large | TRBJ2-1 | TRBV19
TGTGCCAGCAGCCAGGACAGGGTCAGCCAGTACTTC | CASSQDRVSQYF | TRBD1 | large | TRBJ2-4 | TRBV6-5
TGTGCCAGTTTGACAGGGACTGAAGCTTTCTTT | CASLTGTEAFF | TRBD1 | - | TRBJ1-1 | TRBV19
TGTGCCAGCAGTTCGCGGCCCGTGGAGGAGTACTACAATGAGCAGTTCTTC | CASSSRPVEEYYNEQFF | - | medium-sized | TRBJ2-1 | TRBV12-3/TRBV12-4
TGTGCCAGCAGTTTAGCAATGGGTAATCAGCCCCAGCATTTT | CASSLAMGNQPQHF | - | medium-sized | TRBJ1-5 | TRBV27
TGCAGCGTTGTCGAACCGGGGCGGTTCCAGGCGACTAGCTCCTACAATGAGCAGTTCTTC | CSVVEPGRFQATSSYNEQFF | - | few | TRBJ2-1 | TRBV29-1
TGCAGCGTTGTTGGGACAGGGCCCGGGGAGCTGTTTTTT | CSVVGTGPGELFF | TRBD1 | medium-sized | TRBJ2-2 | TRBV29-1
TGTGCCAGCAGCAATCAGGGGCGGGTAGCCAAAAACATTCAGTACTTC | CASSNQGRVAKNIQYF | - | medium-sized | TRBJ2-4 | TRBV21-1
TGTGCCAGTAGTATCGGCAGCGCTAGTATTAGCTCCTACAATGAGCAGTTCTTC | CASSIGSASISSYNEQFF | - | medium-sized | TRBJ2-1 | TRBV19
TGTGCCAGCAGTTTATCCTCAGAACAGGGGTATAATTCACCCCTCCACTTT | CASSLSSEQGYNSPLHF | TRBD1 | medium-sized | TRBJ1-6 | TRBV28
TGTGCCAGCAGCTGGACTACCTACAATGAGCAGTTCTTC | CASSWTTYNEQFF | - | medium-sized | TRBJ2-1 | TRBV7-9
TGTGCCACCAGTCCGGGGGTGACTAACTATGGCTACACCTTC | CATSPGVTNYGYTF | - | medium-sized | TRBJ1-2 | TRBV24-1
TGTGCCAGCAGTTCTGCGGACAGAGCAAGGGGTCACTATGGCTACACCTTC | CASSSADRARGHYGYTF | - | medium-sized | TRBJ1-2 | TRBV28
TGTGCCAGCAGCCGCCGGGACAGCCTTAATGAAAAACTGTTTTTT | CASSRRDSLNEKLFF | TRBD1 | medium-sized | TRBJ1-4 | TRBV27
TGTGCCAGCAGTTTATCGAAGAACACTGAAGCTTTCTTT | CASSLSKNTEAFF | - | medium-sized | TRBJ1-1 | TRBV27